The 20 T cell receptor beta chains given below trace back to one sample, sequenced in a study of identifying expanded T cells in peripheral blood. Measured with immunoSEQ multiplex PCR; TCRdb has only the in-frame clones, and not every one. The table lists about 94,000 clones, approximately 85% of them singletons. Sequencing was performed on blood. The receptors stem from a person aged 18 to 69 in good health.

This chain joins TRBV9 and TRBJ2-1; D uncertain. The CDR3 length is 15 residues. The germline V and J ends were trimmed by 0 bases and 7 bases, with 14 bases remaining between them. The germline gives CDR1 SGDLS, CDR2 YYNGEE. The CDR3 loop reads CASSVVDAGRNEQFF. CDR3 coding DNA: TGTGCCAGCAGCGTAGTGGACGCCGGTAGGAATGAGCAGTTCTTC.

This CDR3 is CASSLVDLAGGFYEQYF. The CDR3 coding sequence is TGTGCCAGCAGCTTAGTGGACCTAGCGGGAGGATTCTACGAGCAGTACTTC. The chain couples TRBV11-2 to TRBJ2-7; 11 nucleotides line up with TRBD2. J gave up 3 bases and V 1 base, and 8 bases lay outside the gene matches. The CDR3 contains 17 residues. The V gene's germline CDR1 is SGHAT and CDR2 FQNNGV.

This CDR3 is CASSLAGRMNTEAFF. CDR3 coding DNA: TGTGCCAGCAGTTTAGCAGGCAGGATGAACACTGAAGCTTTCTTT. The chain couples TRBV27 to TRBJ1-1; no firm D call. This CDR3 contains 15 residues. Germline CDR1 MNHEY, CDR2 SMNVEV (reference sequence). Trimming cost V 2 bases and J 0 bases, with 10 bases left between them.

The DNA for the CDR3 is TGTGCCTGGACCCCCCTCGGGGGGGTTACGAATGAGCAGTTCTTC. This encodes CAWTPLGGVTNEQFF. This chain connects TRBV30 to TRBJ2-1; 8 bases map to TRBD2. V was clipped by 4 bases and J by 7 bases; unmatched bases: 12. The CDR3 spans 15 residues. Germline CDR1 is GTSNPN and CDR2 is SVGIG (reference sequence).

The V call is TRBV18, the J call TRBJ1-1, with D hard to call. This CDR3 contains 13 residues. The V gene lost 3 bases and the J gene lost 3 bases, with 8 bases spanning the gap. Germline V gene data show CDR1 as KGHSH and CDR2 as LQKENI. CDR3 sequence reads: CASSPRRDTEAFF. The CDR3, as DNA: TGTGCCAGCTCACCGCGACGGGACACTGAAGCTTTCTTT.

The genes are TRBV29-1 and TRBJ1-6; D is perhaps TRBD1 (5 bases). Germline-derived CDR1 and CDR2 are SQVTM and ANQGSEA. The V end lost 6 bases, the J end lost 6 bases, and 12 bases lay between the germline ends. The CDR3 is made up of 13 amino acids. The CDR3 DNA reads TGCAGCGTACAACAGGAGCTTAATTCACCCCTCCACTTT. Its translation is CSVQQELNSPLHF.

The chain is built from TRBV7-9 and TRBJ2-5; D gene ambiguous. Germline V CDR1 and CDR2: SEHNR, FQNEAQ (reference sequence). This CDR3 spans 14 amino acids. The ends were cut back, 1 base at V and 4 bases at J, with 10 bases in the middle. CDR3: CASSLGGNRETQYF. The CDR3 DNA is TGTGCCAGCAGCTTAGGGGGAAACCGAGAGACCCAGTACTTC. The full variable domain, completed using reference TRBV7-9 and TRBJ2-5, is DTGVSQNPRHKITKRGQNVTFRCDPISEHNRLYWYRQTLGQGPEFLTYFQNEAQLEKSRLLSDRFSAERPKGSFSTLEIQRTEQGDSAMYLCASSLGGNRETQYFGPGTRLLVL.

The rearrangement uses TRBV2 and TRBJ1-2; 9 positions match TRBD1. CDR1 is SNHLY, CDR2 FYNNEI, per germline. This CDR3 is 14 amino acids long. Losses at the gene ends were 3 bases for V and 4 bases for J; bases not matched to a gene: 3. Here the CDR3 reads CASSEGQGLYGYTF. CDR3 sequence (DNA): TGTGCCAGCAGTGAGGGACAGGGTCTCTATGGCTACACCTTC.

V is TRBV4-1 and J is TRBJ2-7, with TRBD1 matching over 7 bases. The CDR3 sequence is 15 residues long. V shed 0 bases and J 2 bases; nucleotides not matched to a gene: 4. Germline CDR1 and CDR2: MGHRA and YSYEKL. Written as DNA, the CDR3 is TGCGCCAGCAGCCAAGAGGGGACAGTCCCCTACGAGCAGTACTTC. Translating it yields CASSQEGTVPYEQYF.

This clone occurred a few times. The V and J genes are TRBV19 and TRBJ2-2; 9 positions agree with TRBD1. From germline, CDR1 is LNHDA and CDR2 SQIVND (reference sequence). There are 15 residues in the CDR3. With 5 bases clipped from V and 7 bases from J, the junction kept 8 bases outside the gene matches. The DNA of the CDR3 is TGTGCCAGTAGTTTGGGACAGGGCGGTATCGGGGAGCTGTTTTTT. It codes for CASSLGQGGIGELFF.

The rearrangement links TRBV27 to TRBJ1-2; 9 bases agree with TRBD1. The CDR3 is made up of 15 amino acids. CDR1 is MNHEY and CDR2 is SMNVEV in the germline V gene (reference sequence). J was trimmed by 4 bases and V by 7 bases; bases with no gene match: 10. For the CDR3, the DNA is TGTGCCAGCACCTTGGCCGGGACAGGGAGCTATGGCTACACCTTC. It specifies CASTLAGTGSYGYTF.

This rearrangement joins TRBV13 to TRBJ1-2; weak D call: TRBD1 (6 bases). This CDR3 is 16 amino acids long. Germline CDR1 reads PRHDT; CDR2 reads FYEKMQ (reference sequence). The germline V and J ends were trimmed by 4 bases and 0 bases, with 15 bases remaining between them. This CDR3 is CASSSAGTPSNYGYTF. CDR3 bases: TGTGCCAGCAGCTCCGCCGGGACACCCTCTAACTATGGCTACACCTTC.

CDR3 sequence (DNA): TGTGCCAGCAGTATAAAGCGGGGGACCCAAGACATTCAGTACTTC. Amino acids: CASSIKRGTQDIQYF. This chain uses TRBV6-1 with TRBJ2-4; 8 bases line up with TRBD2. Trimming at V came to 5 bases and at J to 8 bases, leaving 11 bases not matched to a gene. CDR3 size: 15 residues. The germline CDR1 and CDR2 sequences are MNHNS and SASEGT.

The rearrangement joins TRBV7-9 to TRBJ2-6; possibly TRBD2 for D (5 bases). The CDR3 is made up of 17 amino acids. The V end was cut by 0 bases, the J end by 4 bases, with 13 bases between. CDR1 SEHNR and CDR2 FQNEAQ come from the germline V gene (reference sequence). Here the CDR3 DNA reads TGTGCCAGCAGCTTAGCGCGGGTGTTTTCGGGGGCCAACGTCCTGACTTTC. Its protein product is CASSLARVFSGANVLTF.

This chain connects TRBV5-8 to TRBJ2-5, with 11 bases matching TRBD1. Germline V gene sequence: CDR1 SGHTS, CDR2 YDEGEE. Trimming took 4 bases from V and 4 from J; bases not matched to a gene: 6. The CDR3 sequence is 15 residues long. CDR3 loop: CASSVGQGGGETQYF. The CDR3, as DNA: TGTGCCAGCAGCGTGGGACAGGGGGGAGGAGAGACCCAGTACTTC. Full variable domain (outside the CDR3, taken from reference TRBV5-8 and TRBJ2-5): EAGVTQSPTHLIKTRGQQATLRCSPISGHTSVYWYQQALGLGLQFLLWYDEGEERNRGNFPPRFSGRQFPNYSSELNVNALELEDSALYLCASSVGQGGGETQYFGPGTRLLVL.

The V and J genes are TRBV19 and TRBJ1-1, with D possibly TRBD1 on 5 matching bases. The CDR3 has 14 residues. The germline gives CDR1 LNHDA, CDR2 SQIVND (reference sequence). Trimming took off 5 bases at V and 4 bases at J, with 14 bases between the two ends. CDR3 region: CASSADWGGTEAFF. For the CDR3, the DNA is TGTGCCAGTAGTGCCGACTGGGGGGGCACTGAAGCTTTCTTT.

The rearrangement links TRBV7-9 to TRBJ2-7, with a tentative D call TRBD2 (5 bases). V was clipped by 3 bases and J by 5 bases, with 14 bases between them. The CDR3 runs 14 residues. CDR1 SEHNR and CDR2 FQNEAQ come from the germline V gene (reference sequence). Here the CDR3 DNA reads TGTGCCAGCAGCTTGGGAGAGGTTAACCACGAGCAGTACTTC. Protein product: CASSLGEVNHEQYF.

The CDR3 coding sequence is TGTGCCAGCAGCCTTGGGGGCGGTGGCTATGGCTACACCTTC. Translation: CASSLGGGGYGYTF. The chain employs TRBV7-2 and TRBJ1-2; D may be TRBD1 (6 bases). Looked up from germline, CDR1 is SGHTA and CDR2 is FQGNSA. The CDR3 runs to 14 residues. Between the trimmed V and J ends, which lost 5 bases and 4 bases, there was a span of 14 bases.

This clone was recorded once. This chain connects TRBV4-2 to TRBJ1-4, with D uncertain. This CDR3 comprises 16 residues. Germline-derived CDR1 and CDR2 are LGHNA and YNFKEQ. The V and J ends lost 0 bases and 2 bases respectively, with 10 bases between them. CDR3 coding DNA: TGTGCCAGCAGCCAAGATGTAGGTGGTACTAATGAAAAACTGTTTTTT. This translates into CASSQDVGGTNEKLFF.

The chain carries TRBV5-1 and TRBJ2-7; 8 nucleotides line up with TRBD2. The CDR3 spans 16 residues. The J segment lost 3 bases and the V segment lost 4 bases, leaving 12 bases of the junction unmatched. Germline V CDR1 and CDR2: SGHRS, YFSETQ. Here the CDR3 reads CASSPAGAGDYYEQYF. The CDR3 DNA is TGCGCCAGCAGCCCCGCCGGAGCGGGAGATTACTACGAGCAGTACTTC.